A selection of T cell receptor beta chains follows, all from one sample in a study of identical twins. TCRdb redid the calling of the 5' RACE reads with MiXCR, one entry per CDR3 protein. The profile covers approximately 260,000 distinct CDR3 sequences, with over 11% appearing a single time and around 8.3% taken by the ten largest. Sequencing was carried out using memory (CD45RO+) T cells sorted from blood. Receptors originate from a woman between 18 and 29 years old in good health. Both conserved end residues are part of each CDR3. D genes are given only for firm matches. Clone size is given for some rows only: seen once, a few or many times, or a class if the clone is expanded.

DNA,CDR3,V,length,size,J,D
TGTGCCAGCAGCTTTAGCCGGGACCACGAGCAGTACTTC,CASSFSRDHEQYF,TRBV5-4,13,few,TRBJ2-7,-
TGTGCCAGCAGCTTCATCGATGTGGGCGGGGGAAACACTAGCACAGATACGCAGTATTTT,CASSFIDVGGGNTSTDTQYF,TRBV7-6,20,few,TRBJ2-3,TRBD2
TGCAGTGCTGGCAGGAGCGGGGGGGGGAATGAGCAGTTCTTC,CSAGRSGGGNEQFF,TRBV20-1,14,-,TRBJ2-1,TRBD2
TGCAGTGCTAGTAGCGTGCTTTCCTACGAGCAGTACTTC,CSASSVLSYEQYF,TRBV20-1,13,many,TRBJ2-7,-
TGTGCCAGCAGTCCCCAACAGGGGATTGAGCACGAGCAGTACTTC,CASSPQQGIEHEQYF,TRBV12-3/TRBV12-4,15,many,TRBJ2-7,TRBD1
TGTGCCAGCAAAAGAAACTCTGGGGCCAACGTCCTGACTTTC,CASKRNSGANVLTF,TRBV7-3,14,many,TRBJ2-6,-
TGTGCCAGTACCTTCGGACAGGCGAACACTGAAGCTTTCTTT,CASTFGQANTEAFF,TRBV19,14,-,TRBJ1-1,TRBD1
TGTGCCAGCAGCTTAGTTAGGGGACAAGAGACCCAGTACTTC,CASSLVRGQETQYF,TRBV7-2,14,-,TRBJ2-5,-
TGCAGTGCACACACCGGGACTAGGCCGTCTGAGCAGTTCTTC,CSAHTGTRPSEQFF,TRBV20-1,14,-,TRBJ2-1,TRBD2
TGCAGTGCTAGAAAACCGCCTAGCCTTGGAGAGACCCAGTACTTC,CSARKPPSLGETQYF,TRBV20-1,15,few,TRBJ2-5,-
TGCGCCAGCAGCTTCAGGGTACAATCCCACGAGCAGTACTTC,CASSFRVQSHEQYF,TRBV5-1,14,-,TRBJ2-7,-
TGTGCCAGCAGCTCACAGGTAACACAAGAGACCCAGTACTTC,CASSSQVTQETQYF,TRBV5-6,14,-,TRBJ2-5,-
TGCGCCAGCAGCACTAGCGGCCAAAACATTCAGTACTTC,CASSTSGQNIQYF,TRBV5-1,13,-,TRBJ2-4,TRBD2
TGCGCCAGCAGCTCCGATTTGGGTCGACAGGGGACCTACGAGCAGTACTTC,CASSSDLGRQGTYEQYF,TRBV5-1,17,many,TRBJ2-7,TRBD1
TGCAGTGCTCAGCGAGGGTGGGAGCAGTACTTC,CSAQRGWEQYF,TRBV20-1,11,-,TRBJ2-7,-
TGCAGTGCTTCGACTAGCGGGGGGGGCGGGGAGCTGTTTTTT,CSASTSGGGGELFF,TRBV20-1,14,once,TRBJ2-2,TRBD2
TGTGCCAGCAGCCAAGAACCTACAGGGGTCAACGAGCAGTACTTC,CASSQEPTGVNEQYF,TRBV4-2,15,many,TRBJ2-7,TRBD1
TGCAGTGCTGGCGGACCTACTAGCGGGGCCACAGATACGCAGTATTTT,CSAGGPTSGATDTQYF,TRBV20-1,16,-,TRBJ2-3,TRBD2
TGTGCTAGCAGCTTAGCAGGCAGGCTCACAGATACGCAGTATTTT,CASSLAGRLTDTQYF,TRBV7-7,15,few,TRBJ2-3,-
TGTGCCAGCAGCCTGCTATCCGGGACTAGCCCCTACGAGCAGTACTTC,CASSLLSGTSPYEQYF,TRBV7-6,16,-,TRBJ2-7,TRBD2
TGTGCCAGCAGTGCTGGGTCCGTGGAGACCCAGTACTTC,CASSAGSVETQYF,TRBV7-9,13,many,TRBJ2-5,-
TGCGCCAGCAGTATGTCCGGGGAGCTGTTTTTT,CASSMSGELFF,TRBV5-1,11,few,TRBJ2-2,-
TGCAGTGCTAGGGGGACAGGGGGCCTGACGGTGGAGACCCAGTACTTC,CSARGTGGLTVETQYF,TRBV20-1,16,-,TRBJ2-5,TRBD1
TGTGCCAGCAGCCGGGACAGTACAAGGGGGGGAGCTTTCTTT,CASSRDSTRGGAFF,TRBV7-9,14,few,TRBJ1-1,TRBD1
TGTGCCAGCAGCCCTTTAGCGGGAAAGAACTACGAGCAGTACTTC,CASSPLAGKNYEQYF,TRBV9,15,-,TRBJ2-7,TRBD2
TGTGCCATCAGAGAGAGGGAGTCCTGGGTTAGCTTC,CAIRERESWVSF,TRBV10-3,12,many,TRBJ1-2,-
TGCGCCAGCAGCTTGGCCCCGAGCGGGGGGGCCGTCACAGATACGCAGTATTTT,CASSLAPSGGAVTDTQYF,TRBV5-1,18,few,TRBJ2-3,TRBD2
TGTGCCAGCACCAAAGGACTAGTCGCAGATACGCAGTATTTT,CASTKGLVADTQYF,TRBV5-6,14,few,TRBJ2-3,TRBD2
TGCAGTGCTAGAGGGACTACCTGGATAGATACGCAGTATTTT,CSARGTTWIDTQYF,TRBV20-1,14,-,TRBJ2-3,-
TGTGCCAGCAGAGTCGGGAGCTATGGCGAGCAGTACTTC,CASRVGSYGEQYF,TRBV12-3/TRBV12-4,13,-,TRBJ2-7,-
TGCGCCAGCAGCTTGGGTGAGGGTGAGCAGTTCTTC,CASSLGEGEQFF,TRBV5-1,12,-,TRBJ2-1,-
TGTGCCAGCTCACCATCCGAGGAAGATACGCAGTATTTT,CASSPSEEDTQYF,TRBV18,13,few,TRBJ2-3,-
TGCAGCGGAACAGGGAGCTCTCTGGACGAGCAGTACTTC,CSGTGSSLDEQYF,TRBV29-1,13,many,TRBJ2-7,-
TGTGCCAGCAGCTCATGGACAGAGAACACTGAAGCTTTCTTT,CASSSWTENTEAFF,TRBV7-2,14,few,TRBJ1-1,-
TGTGCCAGCATCCCAGGGGGCGCGGTAGATACGCAGTATTTT,CASIPGGAVDTQYF,TRBV7-2,14,many,TRBJ2-3,TRBD1
TGTGCCAGCAGTTATCACACCGGGGAGCTGTTTTTT,CASSYHTGELFF,TRBV6-6,12,-,TRBJ2-2,-
TGTGCCAGCAGCCCACAGGGTACGGGCTACGAGCAGTACTTC,CASSPQGTGYEQYF,TRBV7-8,14,-,TRBJ2-7,-
TGTGCCAGCAGCCTATCAATCGGGAGGAATGAGCAGTTCTTC,CASSLSIGRNEQFF,TRBV7-2,14,-,TRBJ2-1,TRBD2
TGCAGCGCTAACCAGGGAATCAATGAGCAGTTCTTC,CSANQGINEQFF,TRBV20-1,12,-,TRBJ2-1,-
TGTGCCAGTAGTATAGATGGGCAGAATCAGCCCCAGCGTTTT,CASSIDGQNQPQRF,TRBV19,14,-,TRBJ1-5,-
TGCAGTGCTAGCGTGGGCTTCCAAGCCTACGAGCAGTACTTC,CSASVGFQAYEQYF,TRBV20-1,14,many,TRBJ2-7,-